The clone carrying this T cell receptor beta chain was recorded many times. Its target is not known. The data stem from a study of T cell repertoires in cytomegalovirus infection. Via MiXCR, TCRdb re-called the reads, giving one row per CDR3 protein. This table has under 250,000 distinct CDR3 sequences, over 9% appearing once. V lost 2 bases, J lost 0 bases, and 7 bases stayed unmatched. The CDR3 covers 19 residues. Germline V CDR1 and CDR2: MNHNY, SVGAGI (reference sequence). Study outcomes and limitations: There were carriers of CMV plus the relevant HLA, and cumulative public TCR beta family frequency identified them.

The rearrangement joins TRBV6-6 to TRBJ2-2; 12 bases match TRBD2. The sequence was obtained from a human donor in good health (CMV status not recorded). Some clones in this sample may be carry-over from other donors' samples. The sample consisted of PBMCs. Written as DNA, the CDR3 is TGTGCCAGCAGTTACCGCCTAGCTAGCGGGGGGGCGAACACCGGGGAGCTGTTTTTT. Protein product: CASSYRLASGGANTGELFF.